This TCR beta chain was found in a study of T cell responses to AZD1222 COVID-19 vaccine. Study conclusions and caveats: Spike-spanning, vaccine-associated CD4 TCRs were dominant at 160-218 and 743-854. It was only after the peak T cell response that any repertoires were sampled. Spike-specific TCR breadth and depth grew following two AZD1222 doses. In a largely white British group with more females than males, clonal diversity was possibly underestimated.

Repertoires were generated with immunoSEQ multiplex PCR, while TCRdb's copy carries only in-frame clones and drops some. The sample contains about 140,000 clones, about 91% of which appear only once. Remarks on this clone: Its matching antigen is unknown.

The sample consisted of peripheral blood, taken on day 0 of AZD1222 vaccination. This clonotype was sampled from an adult in good health.

The CDR3 DNA reads TGTGCCAGCAGTACCCGCGGCCAGAATGAAAAACTGTTTTTT. Encoded protein: CASSTRGQNEKLFF. The chain links TRBV27 to TRBJ1-4; D remains ambiguous. CDR3 length: 14 amino acids. Trimming took 5 bases from V and 5 from J, leaving 12 bases between them. Germline-derived CDR1 and CDR2 are MNHEY and SMNVEV (reference sequence). Full variable domain (remainder filled in from reference TRBV27 and TRBJ1-4): EAQVTQNPRYLITVTGKKLTVTCSQNMNHEYMSWYRQDPGLGLRQIYYSMNVEVTDKGDVPEGYKVSRKEKRNFPLILESPSPNQTSLYFCASSTRGQNEKLFFGSGTQLSVL.